The present T cell receptor (beta chain) was sequenced within a study of metastatic and nonmetastatic thyroid tumors. Study in general: For malignant and benign thyroid patients, tumor or nodule tissue and blood were the sources whose repertoires were compared.

Germline lookup yields CDR1 SGHDT and CDR2 YYEEEE. V was clipped by 0 bases and J by 3 bases, with 10 bases between them. The CDR3 consists of 15 residues. Original analysis: For papillary thyroid cancer, a distant-metastasis classifier was constructed from CDR3 differences observed across clinicopathological groups. TCRdb recomputed clones from the PCR reads via MiXCR. What appears here as the V and J calls and clone size reflects TCRdb's work, not the paper's. The table records roughly 90,000 clones, 14% to 15% of them present only once. Not a single patient had been given any form of treatment at any point before undergoing thyroid surgery. This clone was detected many times. What it binds is unknown. Other nucleotide sequences from this sample produce the same CDR3. Points from the study as a whole: TCR beta diversity was reportedly significantly higher in malignant thyroid tumors than benign nodules, in blood and tumor.

This sequence originates from a female donor with papillary thyroid cancer or a benign thyroid nodule (not recorded which). Some clones in this sample may be carry-over from other donors' samples. The chain couples TRBV5-6 to TRBJ1-5; no firm D call. The material sequenced was blood. Here the CDR3 DNA reads TGTGCCAGCAGCTTGGGGGGTGGTGCCAATCAGCCCCAGCATTTT. Its protein product is CASSLGGGANQPQHF.